This T cell receptor (beta chain) was profiled in a study of blood T cell repertoires in COVID-19. The CDR3 loop spans 14 amino acids. Trimming took off 0 bases at V and 2 bases at J, with 7 bases between the two ends. The germline CDR1 and CDR2 sequences are SGHRS and YFSETQ. The data were produced by immunoSEQ multiplex PCR, yet TCRdb's version contains in-frame clones alone and is incomplete. The data contain about 31,000 clones, around nine tenths of them singletons. The TCR comes from a man between 65 and 79 years old with active or convalescent COVID-19. The sequenced sample was peripheral blood. The chain joins TRBV5-1 to TRBJ2-3; no clear D. The CDR3 is CASSLVSVTDTQYF. CDR3 nucleotides: TGCGCCAGCAGCTTGGTTTCGGTCACAGATACGCAGTATTTT.